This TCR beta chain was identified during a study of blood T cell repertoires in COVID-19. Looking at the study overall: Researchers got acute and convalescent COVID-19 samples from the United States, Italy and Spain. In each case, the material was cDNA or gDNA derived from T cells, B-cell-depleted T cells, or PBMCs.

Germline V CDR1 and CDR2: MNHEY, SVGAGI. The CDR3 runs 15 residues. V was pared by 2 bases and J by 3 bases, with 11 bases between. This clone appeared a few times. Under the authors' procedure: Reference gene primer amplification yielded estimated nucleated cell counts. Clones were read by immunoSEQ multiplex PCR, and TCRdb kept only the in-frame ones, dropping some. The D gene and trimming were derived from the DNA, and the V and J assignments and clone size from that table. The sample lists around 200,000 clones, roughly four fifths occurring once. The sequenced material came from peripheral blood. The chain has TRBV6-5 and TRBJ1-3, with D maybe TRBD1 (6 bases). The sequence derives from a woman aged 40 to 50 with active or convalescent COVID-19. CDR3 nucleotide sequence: TGTGCCAGCAGTTACGGCCAGGGGATTGGAAACACCATATATTTT. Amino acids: CASSYGQGIGNTIYF.